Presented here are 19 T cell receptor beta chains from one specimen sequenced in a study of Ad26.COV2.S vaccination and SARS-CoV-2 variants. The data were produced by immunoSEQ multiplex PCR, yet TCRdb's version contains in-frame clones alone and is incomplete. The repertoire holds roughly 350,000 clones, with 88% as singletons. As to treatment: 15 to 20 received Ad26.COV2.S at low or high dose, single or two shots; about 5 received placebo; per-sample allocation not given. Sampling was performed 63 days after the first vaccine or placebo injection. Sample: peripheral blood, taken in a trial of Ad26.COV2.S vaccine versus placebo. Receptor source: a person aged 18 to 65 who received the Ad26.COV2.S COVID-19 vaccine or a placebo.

Here the CDR3 DNA reads TGTGCCAGCCGAACGGTCAGGGGGCGCCGGGAGCAGTTCTTC. This encodes CASRTVRGRREQFF. This sequence joins TRBV11-2 and TRBJ2-1, with 8 nucleotides matching TRBD1. Germline V gives CDR1 SGHAT, CDR2 FQNNGV. The CDR3 spans 14 residues. The J segment lost 10 bases and the V segment lost 8 bases, leaving 13 bases of the junction unmatched.

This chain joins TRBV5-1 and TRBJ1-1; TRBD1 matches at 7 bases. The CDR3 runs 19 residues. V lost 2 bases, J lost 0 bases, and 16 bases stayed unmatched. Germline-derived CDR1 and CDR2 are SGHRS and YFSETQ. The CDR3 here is CASSLKGTALNGMNTEAFF. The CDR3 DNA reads TGCGCCAGCAGCTTAAAAGGGACAGCTCTAAACGGGATGAACACTGAAGCTTTCTTT. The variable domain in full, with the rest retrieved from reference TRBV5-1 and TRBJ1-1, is KAGVTQTPRYLIKTRGQQVTLSCSPISGHRSVSWYQQTPGQGLQFLFEYFSETQRNKGNFPGRFSGRQFSNSRSEMNVSTLELGDSALYLCASSLKGTALNGMNTEAFFGQGTRLTVV.

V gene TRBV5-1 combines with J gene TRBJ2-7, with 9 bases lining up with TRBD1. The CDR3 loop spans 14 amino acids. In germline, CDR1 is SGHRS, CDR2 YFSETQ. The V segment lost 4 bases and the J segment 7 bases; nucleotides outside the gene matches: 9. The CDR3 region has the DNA TGCGCCAGCAGCGCCGGGACAGGGCTGAGGGAGCAGTACTTC. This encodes CASSAGTGLREQYF.

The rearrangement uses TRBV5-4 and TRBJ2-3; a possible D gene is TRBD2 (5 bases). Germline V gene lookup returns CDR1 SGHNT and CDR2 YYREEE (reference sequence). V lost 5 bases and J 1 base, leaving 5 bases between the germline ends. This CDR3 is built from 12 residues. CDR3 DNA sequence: TGTGCCAGCAGGGAGGGCACAGATACGCAGTATTTT. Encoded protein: CASREGTDTQYF.

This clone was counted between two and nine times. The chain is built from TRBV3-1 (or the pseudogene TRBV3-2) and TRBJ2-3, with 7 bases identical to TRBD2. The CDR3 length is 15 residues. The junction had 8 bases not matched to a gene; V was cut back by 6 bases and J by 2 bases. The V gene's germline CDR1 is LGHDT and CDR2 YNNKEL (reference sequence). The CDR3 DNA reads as TGTGCCAGCAGACCAGCGGGAAGTCACACAGATACGCAGTATTTT. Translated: CASRPAGSHTDTQYF.

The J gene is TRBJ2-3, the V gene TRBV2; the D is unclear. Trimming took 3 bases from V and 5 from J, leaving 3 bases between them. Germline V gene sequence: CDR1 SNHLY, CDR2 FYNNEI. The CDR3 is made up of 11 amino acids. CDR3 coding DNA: TGTGCCAGCAGTGACAGAGATACGCAGTATTTT. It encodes CASSDRDTQYF.

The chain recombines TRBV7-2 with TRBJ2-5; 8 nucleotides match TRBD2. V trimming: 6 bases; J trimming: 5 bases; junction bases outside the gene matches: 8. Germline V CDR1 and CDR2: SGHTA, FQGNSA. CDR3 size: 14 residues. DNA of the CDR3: TGTGCCAGCAGGGGGACTAGGGGACGGGAGACCCAGTACTTC. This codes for CASRGTRGRETQYF.

This CDR3 reads CASSLTRGAGSYRDLSSGANVLTF. CDR3 nucleotide sequence: TGTGCCAGCAGCTTAACTCGGGGCGCGGGGAGTTACCGGGATCTTAGCTCTGGGGCCAACGTCCTGACTTTC. V usage is TRBV7-3 and J usage is TRBJ2-6; perhaps TRBD2 as D (6 bases). This CDR3 region has 24 residues. Per germline, CDR1 SGHTA and CDR2 FQGTGA. Deletions cut 0 bases from V and 0 bases from J, with 30 bases between.

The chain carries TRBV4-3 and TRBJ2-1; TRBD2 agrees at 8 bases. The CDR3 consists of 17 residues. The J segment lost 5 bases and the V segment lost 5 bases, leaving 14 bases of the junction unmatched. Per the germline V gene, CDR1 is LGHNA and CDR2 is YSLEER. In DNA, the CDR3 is TGCGCCAGCAGCGCTACTAGCGGCAGCCTTCAGGACAATGAGCAGTTCTTC. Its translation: CASSATSGSLQDNEQFF.

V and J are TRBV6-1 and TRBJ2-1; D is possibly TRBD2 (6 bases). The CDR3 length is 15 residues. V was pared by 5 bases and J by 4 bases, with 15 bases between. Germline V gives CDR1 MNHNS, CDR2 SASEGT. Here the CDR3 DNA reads TGTGCCAGCAGTCGCACCGGGACTGGATACAATGAGCAGTTCTTC. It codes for CASSRTGTGYNEQFF.

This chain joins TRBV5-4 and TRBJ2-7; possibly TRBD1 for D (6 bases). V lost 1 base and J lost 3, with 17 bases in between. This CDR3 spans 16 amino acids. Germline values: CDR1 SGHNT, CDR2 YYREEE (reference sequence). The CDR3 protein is CASSLLVSGQSYEQYF. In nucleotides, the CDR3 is TGTGCCAGCAGCTTGTTGGTGTCAGGACAGAGCTACGAGCAGTACTTC.

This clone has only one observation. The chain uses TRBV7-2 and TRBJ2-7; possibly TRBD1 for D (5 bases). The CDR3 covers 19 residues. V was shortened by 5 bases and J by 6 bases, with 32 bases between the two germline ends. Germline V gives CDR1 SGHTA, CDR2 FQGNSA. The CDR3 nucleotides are TGTGCCAGCAGCCCCCTCTTCGGGTCGCCCAGGGAACTTAAAGGCGAGCAGTACTTC. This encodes CASSPLFGSPRELKGEQYF.

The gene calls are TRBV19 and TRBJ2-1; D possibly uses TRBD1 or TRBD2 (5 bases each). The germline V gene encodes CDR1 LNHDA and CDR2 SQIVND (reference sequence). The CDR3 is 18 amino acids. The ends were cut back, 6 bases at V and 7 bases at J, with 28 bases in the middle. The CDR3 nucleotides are TGTGCCAGTAGAACGTCCGGGACGCGCGCCTCCAAACGGAATGAGCAGTTCTTC. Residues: CASRTSGTRASKRNEQFF.

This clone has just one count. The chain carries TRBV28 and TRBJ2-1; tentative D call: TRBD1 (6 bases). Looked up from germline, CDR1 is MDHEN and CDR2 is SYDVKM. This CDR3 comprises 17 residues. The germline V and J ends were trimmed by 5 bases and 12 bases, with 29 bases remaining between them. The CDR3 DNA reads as TGTGCCAGCAGTCCAAACCCCACAGGGATCGCTCCGAGGGTGCAGTTCTTC. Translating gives CASSPNPTGIAPRVQFF. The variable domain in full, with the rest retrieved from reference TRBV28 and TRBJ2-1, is DVKVTQSSRYLVKRTGEKVFLECVQDMDHENMFWYRQDPGLGLRLIYFSYDVKMKEKGDIPEGYSVSREKKERFSLILESASTNQTSMYLCASSPNPTGIAPRVQFFGPGTRLTVL.

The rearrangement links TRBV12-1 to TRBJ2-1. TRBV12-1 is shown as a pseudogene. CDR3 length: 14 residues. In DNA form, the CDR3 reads TGTGCCAGCAGCCCATTAGGGCAAACTAATGAGCAGTTCTTC. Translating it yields CASSPLGQTNEQFF.

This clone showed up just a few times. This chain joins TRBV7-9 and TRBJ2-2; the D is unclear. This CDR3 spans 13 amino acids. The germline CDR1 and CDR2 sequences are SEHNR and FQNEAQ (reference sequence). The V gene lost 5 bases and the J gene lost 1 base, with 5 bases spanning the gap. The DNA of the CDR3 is TGTGCCAGCAGCAGACGGAACACCGGGGAGCTGTTTTTT. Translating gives CASSRRNTGELFF.

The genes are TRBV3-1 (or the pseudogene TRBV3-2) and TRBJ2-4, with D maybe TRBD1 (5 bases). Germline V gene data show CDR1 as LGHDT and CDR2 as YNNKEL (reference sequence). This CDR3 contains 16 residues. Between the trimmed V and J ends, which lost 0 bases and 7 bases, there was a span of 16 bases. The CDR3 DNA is TGTGCCAGCAGCCAAGATAGGGCAGGGCGGCTGAACATTCAGTACTTC. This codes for CASSQDRAGRLNIQYF.

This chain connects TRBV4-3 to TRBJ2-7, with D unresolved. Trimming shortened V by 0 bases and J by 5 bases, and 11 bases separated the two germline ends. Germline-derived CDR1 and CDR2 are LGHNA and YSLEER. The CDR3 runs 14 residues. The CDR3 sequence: CASSQDGLMDEQYF. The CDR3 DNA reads TGCGCCAGCAGCCAAGATGGGTTGATGGACGAGCAGTACTTC.

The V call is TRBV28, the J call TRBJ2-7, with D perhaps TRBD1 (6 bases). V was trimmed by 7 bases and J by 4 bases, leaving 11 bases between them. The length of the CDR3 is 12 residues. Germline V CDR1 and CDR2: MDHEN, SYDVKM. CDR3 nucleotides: TGTGCCAGCACCACAGGGCAGTACGAGCAGTACTTC. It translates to CASTTGQYEQYF.